Shown below are 32 T cell receptor beta chains from a single sample sequenced in a study of shared clonotypes between healthy human individuals. TCRdb's copy holds only in-frame clones and misses some; the assay was immunoSEQ multiplex PCR. The top ten hold around 0.13% of the sample, which has millions of clones, 85% to 95% seen once. The sample comprised naive CD4+ T cells sorted from blood. The sample's subset: CD45RA+ positively selected. The source of these receptors is a man between 18 and 29 years old in good health.

This clone was counted between two and nine times. Other DNA sequences from this sample encode an identical CDR3 as well. V and J are TRBV7-9 and TRBJ1-2; D uncertain. CDR1 is SEHNR and CDR2 is FQNEAQ in the germline V gene (reference sequence). The CDR3 spans 13 residues. Trimming pared 5 bases from V and 2 bases from J, leaving 9 bases between. The CDR3 coding sequence is TGTGCCAGCAGCCGAGCAGCAAACTATGGCTACACCTTC. It yields the protein CASSRAANYGYTF.

The V and J genes are TRBV11-2 and TRBJ2-3, with TRBD2 matching over 16 bases. Trimming at V came to 5 bases and at J to 3 bases, leaving 11 bases not matched to a gene. The CDR3 totals 19 residues. Germline loops: CDR1 SGHAT, CDR2 FQNNGV. CDR3 in DNA: TGTGCCAGCAGCGATCCAACCGGGACTAGCGGGGGGGCGACAGATACGCAGTATTTT. Encoded protein: CASSDPTGTSGGATDTQYF.

This rearrangement joins TRBV19 to TRBJ2-1; TRBD2 aligns across 7 bases. J was trimmed by 5 bases and V by 7 bases; bases with no gene match: 17. Germline V lookup: CDR1 LNHDA, CDR2 SQIVND (reference sequence). The CDR3 runs 17 residues. The CDR3 sequence is CASTRGSGGFTHNEQFF. For the CDR3, the DNA is TGTGCCAGTACCCGAGGATCGGGGGGTTTTACCCACAATGAGCAGTTCTTC.

The chain links TRBV30 to TRBJ1-3, with D tentatively TRBD1 (6 bases). In germline, CDR1 is GTSNPN, CDR2 SVGIG (reference sequence). Trimming shortened V by 2 bases and J by 2 bases, and 7 bases separated the two germline ends. The CDR3 is made up of 13 amino acids. CDR3 sequence reads: CAWSPGAGNTIYF. In nucleotides, the CDR3 is TGTGCCTGGAGTCCAGGGGCTGGAAACACCATATATTTT.

The chain combines TRBV5-1 with TRBJ2-7; D is perhaps TRBD1 (6 bases). The CDR3 consists of 15 residues. Trimming took 0 bases from V and 3 from J, leaving 13 bases between them. In germline, CDR1 is SGHRS, CDR2 YFSETQ. The CDR3 DNA is TGCGCCAGCAGCTTGGGGCAGGGGATAGACTACGAGCAGTACTTC. This translates into CASSLGQGIDYEQYF.

This clone was detected only a few times. This same CDR3 is encoded by further DNA sequences in the sample. The chain carries TRBV5-1 and TRBJ1-2, with TRBD1 as a possible D gene (6 bases). The CDR3 is 13 amino acids. Germline lookup yields CDR1 SGHRS and CDR2 YFSETQ. V gave up 4 bases and J gave up 2 bases, with 9 bases separating them. DNA of the CDR3: TGCGCCAGCAGCCCGGACAGAAACTATGGCTACACCTTC. This translates into CASSPDRNYGYTF.

The genes are TRBV6-5 and TRBJ1-6; TRBD1 matches at 7 bases. With 9 bases clipped from V and 7 bases from J, the junction kept 9 bases outside the gene matches. The CDR3 runs to 14 residues. The germline V gene has CDR1 MNHEY and CDR2 SVGAGI. CDR3 sequence reads: CASQLRDRNSPLHF. DNA for the CDR3: TGTGCCAGTCAGCTCCGGGACAGAAATTCACCCCTCCACTTT.

The chain employs TRBV19 and TRBJ2-1; TRBD2 matches 7 bases. V was clipped by 5 bases and J by 4 bases; unmatched bases: 8. There are 15 residues in the CDR3. Germline V lookup: CDR1 LNHDA, CDR2 SQIVND (reference sequence). In nucleotides, the CDR3 is TGTGCCAGTAGTGTACCTTGGGGGGGGTACAATGAGCAGTTCTTC. This gives the protein CASSVPWGGYNEQFF. The full variable domain, completed using reference TRBV19 and TRBJ2-1, is DGGITQSPKYLFRKEGQNVTLSCEQNLNHDAMYWYRQDPGQGLRLIYYSQIVNDFQKGDIAEGYSVSREKKESFPLTVTSAQKNPTAFYLCASSVPWGGYNEQFFGPGTRLTVL.

This chain joins TRBV9 and TRBJ2-1, with TRBD1 identical over 9 bases. Germline V gives CDR1 SGDLS, CDR2 YYNGEE. This CDR3 contains 15 residues. The trim removed 2 bases at V and 10 bases at J, leaving 10 bases unmatched. In DNA, the CDR3 is TGTGCCAGCAGCGTCCAGGGACAGGGTATTGGGGAGCAGTTCTTC. This gives the protein CASSVQGQGIGEQFF.

V and J are TRBV7-9 and TRBJ1-2; no clear D. Germline V gene data show CDR1 as SEHNR and CDR2 as FQNEAQ (reference sequence). Trimming removed 8 bases at V and 3 bases at J, with 7 bases between. This CDR3 is 11 amino acids long. The CDR3, as DNA: TGTGCCAGCTCTAGGGACTATGGCTACACCTTC. Translated: CASSRDYGYTF.

The J gene is TRBJ1-4, the V gene TRBV7-9, with no clear D. The CDR3 runs to 15 residues. Per germline, CDR1 SEHNR and CDR2 FQNEAQ (reference sequence). Trimming removed 1 base at V and 7 bases at J, with 13 bases between. The CDR3 reads CASSLGWGGAEKLFF. The CDR3 DNA reads TGTGCCAGCAGCTTAGGGTGGGGAGGAGCTGAAAAACTGTTTTTT.

V and J are TRBV20-1 and TRBJ2-1; D unclear. V lost 5 bases, J lost 7 bases, and 9 bases lay in between. CDR1 is DFQATT and CDR2 is SNEGSKA in the germline V gene (reference sequence). The CDR3 contains 11 residues. The DNA of the CDR3 is TGCAGTGCTGGCAGATTAAATGAGCAGTTCTTC. The encoded protein is CSAGRLNEQFF.

There are a few counts of this clone. The J gene is TRBJ1-5, the V gene TRBV7-2, with TRBD1 identical over 7 bases. The V segment lost 4 bases and the J segment 5 bases; nucleotides outside the gene matches: 5. Germline CDR1 reads SGHTA; CDR2 reads FQGNSA. This CDR3 has 14 residues. CDR3 in amino acids: CASSSRQGYQPQHF. CDR3 DNA: TGTGCCAGCAGCTCGAGACAGGGTTATCAGCCCCAGCATTTT.

The chain recombines TRBV5-1 with TRBJ2-5, with 8 bases lining up with TRBD2. The J segment lost 2 bases and the V segment lost 0 bases, leaving 6 bases of the junction unmatched. The CDR3 runs 16 residues. Germline CDR1 reads SGHRS; CDR2 reads YFSETQ. In DNA, the CDR3 is TGCGCCAGCAGCTTGGTGATAGCGGGGACACAAGAGACCCAGTACTTC. Amino acids: CASSLVIAGTQETQYF.

Remarks on this clone: One end of the junction fails to match germline, which may point to a read error. The CDR3 protein is CASSPNSGGLGYTF. The CDR3 bases are TGCGCCAGCAGCCCTAATTCAGGGGGGCTTGGCTACACCTTC. J is TRBJ1-2 and V is TRBV5-4; the match to TRBD1 covers 7 bases. CDR1 and CDR2 (germline): SGHNT, YYREEE (reference sequence). The CDR3 runs 14 residues.

The chain has TRBV30 and TRBJ2-3; TRBD1 matches 11 bases. Germline CDR1 reads GTSNPN; CDR2 reads SVGIG (reference sequence). The CDR3 runs 15 residues. Trimming at V came to 5 bases and at J to 4 bases, leaving 8 bases not matched to a gene. This CDR3 is CAWSPGQGGADTQYF. Here the CDR3 DNA reads TGTGCCTGGTCACCGGGACAGGGGGGAGCAGATACGCAGTATTTT.

The chain carries TRBV19 and TRBJ2-5; a weak D match, TRBD1 (6 bases). This CDR3 is built from 14 residues. Germline V gene data show CDR1 as LNHDA and CDR2 as SQIVND (reference sequence). V lost 6 bases to trimming and J lost 2 bases, with 13 bases between them. CDR3 residues: CASRETGKQETQYF. Written as DNA, the CDR3 is TGTGCCAGTAGGGAGACAGGAAAGCAAGAGACCCAGTACTTC.

The chain carries TRBV19 and TRBJ1-5, with D maybe TRBD1 (5 bases). Germline CDR1 LNHDA, CDR2 SQIVND (reference sequence). The CDR3 sequence is 15 residues long. V was trimmed by 8 bases and J by 4 bases, leaving 18 bases between them. The CDR3 nucleotides are TGTGCCAGTGAGACCAGGGAGCGAGGGAATCAGCCCCAGCATTTT. Amino acid sequence: CASETRERGNQPQHF.

The chain uses TRBV18 and TRBJ1-4, with TRBD1 identical over 10 bases. CDR1 and CDR2 from the germline V gene are KGHSH and LQKENI. V lost 6 bases and J lost 6; bases outside the gene matches: 7. The CDR3 has 15 amino acids. CDR3 residues: CASSRRQGADEKLFF. CDR3 DNA: TGTGCCAGCTCCCGACGACAGGGGGCTGATGAAAAACTGTTTTTT.

The genes are TRBV7-9 and TRBJ1-1; D gene ambiguous. With 1 base removed from V and 5 bases from J, the gap between germline ends came to 8 bases. The CDR3 loop spans 13 amino acids. Per germline, CDR1 SEHNR and CDR2 FQNEAQ (reference sequence). This chain's CDR3 is CASSLEAQTEAFF. DNA of the CDR3: TGTGCCAGCAGCTTAGAGGCACAGACTGAAGCTTTCTTT.

The CDR3 DNA sequence: TGTGCCAGCAGGGAAAATTCTGGTGAGCAGTTCTTC. Protein product: CASRENSGEQFF. The chain combines TRBV28 with TRBJ2-1; D not resolved. V was cut by 6 bases and J by 9 bases, with 12 bases left in between. Germline CDR1 is MDHEN and CDR2 is SYDVKM. The CDR3 has 12 residues.

The chain carries TRBV7-2 and TRBJ1-5; D remains ambiguous. CDR1 SGHTA and CDR2 FQGNSA come from the germline V gene. Trimming shortened V by 3 bases and J by 0 bases, and 6 bases separated the two germline ends. The CDR3 is made up of 14 amino acids. As DNA, the CDR3 is TGTGCCAGCAGCTTCACCCATAGCAATCAGCCCCAGCATTTT. This encodes CASSFTHSNQPQHF.

In its sample, this clone was seen once. The V call is TRBV28, the J call TRBJ2-7; TRBD1 aligns across 7 bases. V was clipped by 11 bases and J by 2 bases; unmatched bases: 9. CDR1 is MDHEN, CDR2 SYDVKM, per germline. This CDR3 is 13 amino acids long. The CDR3 DNA sequence: TGTGCCCTTCAGGGGGACGGGCCCTACGAGCAGTACTTC. Amino acids: CALQGDGPYEQYF.

This chain links TRBV7-9 with TRBJ2-2; 10 bases align to TRBD2. Germline values: CDR1 SEHNR, CDR2 FQNEAQ (reference sequence). This CDR3 comprises 18 residues. With 1 base clipped from V and 0 bases from J, the junction kept 5 bases outside the gene matches. Here the CDR3 reads CASSLELAGPPNTGELFF. The CDR3 DNA is TGTGCCAGCAGCTTAGAACTAGCGGGACCCCCGAACACCGGGGAGCTGTTTTTT.

The chain combines TRBV6-5 with TRBJ2-1; 8 positions match TRBD2. Trimming cost V 8 bases and J 4 bases; bases outside gene matches: 10. CDR3 length: 15 residues. Looked up from germline, CDR1 is MNHEY and CDR2 is SVGAGI. The CDR3 loop reads CASRGGPAGYNEQFF. DNA for the CDR3: TGTGCCAGCCGGGGGGGACCAGCGGGGTACAATGAGCAGTTCTTC.

This rearrangement joins TRBV19 to TRBJ2-5, with no clear D. V was trimmed by 1 base and J by 10 bases, leaving 10 bases between them. Germline CDR1 is LNHDA and CDR2 is SQIVND (reference sequence). CDR3 size: 12 residues. CDR3 coding DNA: TGTGCCAGTAGTATAGTCCCGCACTTCCAGTACTTC. Protein: CASSIVPHFQYF.

CDR3 region: CASSYSPDRADGELFF. CDR3 sequence (DNA): TGTGCCAGCAGTTACTCTCCGGACAGGGCTGACGGGGAGCTGTTTTTT. V usage is TRBV6-6 and J usage is TRBJ2-2, with TRBD1 matching 8 bases. The CDR3 length is 16 residues. V gave up 0 bases and J gave up 7 bases; unmatched junction bases: 7. Per the germline V gene, CDR1 is MNHNY and CDR2 is SVGAGI (reference sequence).

The V gene is TRBV5-4, the J gene TRBJ1-4; D is ambiguous. The CDR3 loop spans 14 amino acids. Per germline, CDR1 SGHNT and CDR2 YYREEE (reference sequence). Deletions cut 0 bases from V and 4 bases from J, with 7 bases between. The CDR3 sequence: CASSLGQLNEKLFF. The CDR3 DNA reads as TGTGCCAGCAGCTTGGGGCAGCTTAATGAAAAACTGTTTTTT. The full variable domain, with the rest looked up from reference TRBV5-4 and TRBJ1-4, is ETGVTQSPTHLIKTRGQQVTLRCSSQSGHNTVSWYQQALGQGPQFIFQYYREEENGRGNFPPRFSGLQFPNYSSELNVNALELDDSALYLCASSLGQLNEKLFFGSGTQLSVL.

The V call is TRBV12-5, the J call TRBJ2-2; TRBD2 aligns across 7 bases. Germline V gene data show CDR1 as LGHNT and CDR2 as FRNRAP. This CDR3 comprises 20 residues. Germline trimming cut 4 bases from V and 8 bases from J; bases unmatched to any gene: 25. The CDR3 reads CASGSVRSLADHTTPGELFF. The CDR3 DNA follows: TGTGCTAGTGGTTCCGTAAGGTCTCTAGCGGATCACACAACACCGGGGGAGCTGTTTTTT.

The chain uses TRBV30 and TRBJ2-3; TRBD2 aligns across 13 bases. This CDR3 has 12 amino acids. Germline V gene lookup returns CDR1 GTSNPN and CDR2 SVGIG (reference sequence). The V segment lost 2 bases and the J segment 15 bases; nucleotides outside the gene matches: 5. CDR3 nucleotides: TGTGCCTGGAGTTTCGGGACTAGCGGGGCTTATTTT. Protein sequence: CAWSFGTSGAYF. Complete variable domain (other parts from reference TRBV30 and TRBJ2-3): SQTIHQWPATLVQPVGSPLSLECTVEGTSNPNLYWYRQAAGRGLQLLFYSVGIGQISSEVPQNLSASRPQDRQFILSSKKLLLSDSGFYLCAWSFGTSGAYFGPGTRLTVL.

This clone occurred a few times. This specimen includes other DNA sequences encoding the same CDR3. This rearrangement joins TRBV5-6 to TRBJ2-3; no definite D call. Germline V gene data show CDR1 as SGHDT and CDR2 as YYEEEE. This CDR3 has 11 amino acids. Trimming stripped 1 base from V and 4 bases from J, with 1 base between. In DNA form, the CDR3 reads TGTGCCAGCAGCTTGTCAGATACGCAGTATTTT. It yields the protein CASSLSDTQYF.

J is TRBJ2-7 and V is TRBV7-6; maybe TRBD2 (6 bases). Trimming took off 0 bases at V and 6 bases at J, with 6 bases between the two ends. CDR1 SGHVS and CDR2 FNYEAQ come from the germline V gene. The CDR3 spans 12 residues. CDR3 DNA: TGTGCCAGCAGCTTAGCGGGGGGCGAGCAGTACTTC. This gives the protein CASSLAGGEQYF.